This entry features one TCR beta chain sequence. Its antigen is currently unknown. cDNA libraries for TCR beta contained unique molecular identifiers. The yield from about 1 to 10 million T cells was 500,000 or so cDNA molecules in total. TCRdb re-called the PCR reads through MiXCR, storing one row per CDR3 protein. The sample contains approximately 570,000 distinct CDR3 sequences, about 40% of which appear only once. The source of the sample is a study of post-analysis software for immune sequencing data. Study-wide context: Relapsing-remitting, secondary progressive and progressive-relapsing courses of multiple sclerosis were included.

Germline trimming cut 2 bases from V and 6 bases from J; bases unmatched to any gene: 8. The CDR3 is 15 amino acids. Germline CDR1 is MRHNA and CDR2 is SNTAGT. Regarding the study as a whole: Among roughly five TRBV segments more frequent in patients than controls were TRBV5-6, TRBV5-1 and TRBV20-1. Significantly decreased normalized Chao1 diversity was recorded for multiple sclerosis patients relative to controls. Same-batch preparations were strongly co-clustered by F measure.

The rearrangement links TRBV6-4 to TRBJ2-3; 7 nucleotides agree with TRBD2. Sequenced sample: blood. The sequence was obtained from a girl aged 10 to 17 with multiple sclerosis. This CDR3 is CASSDKPSGGDTQYF. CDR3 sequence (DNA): TGTGCCAGCAGTGACAAGCCTAGCGGAGGCGATACGCAGTATTTT.